The 17 T cell receptor beta chains given below trace back to one sample, sequenced in a study of cytomegalovirus exposure and HLA in healthy donors. Sequencing used immunoSEQ multiplex PCR; TCRdb keeps in-frame clones, though not all of them. The sample holds approximately 120,000 clones, approximately 95% seen once. The specimen sequenced was PBMCs. The receptors derive from a man aged 18 to 29 in good health and CMV-seronegative.

This chain uses TRBV29-1 with TRBJ1-3; a weak D match, TRBD1 (6 bases). V lost 4 bases and J lost 4, with 8 bases in between. Germline V gene lookup returns CDR1 SQVTM and CDR2 ANQGSEA. The CDR3 loop spans 12 amino acids. CDR3 region: CSVGQAGNTIYF. Here the CDR3 DNA reads TGCAGCGTTGGACAGGCAGGAAACACCATATATTTT.

The rearrangement links TRBV18 to TRBJ2-1, with 8 nucleotides matching TRBD2. The V segment lost 4 bases and the J segment 2 bases; nucleotides outside the gene matches: 10. This CDR3 comprises 17 residues. The germline CDR1 and CDR2 sequences are KGHSH and LQKENI. CDR3 region: CASSRVGGGPTYNEQFF. Here the CDR3 DNA reads TGTGCCAGCTCACGGGTCGGGGGGGGACCCACCTACAATGAGCAGTTCTTC.

The gene calls are TRBV27 and TRBJ2-7, with TRBD2 identical over 13 bases. Germline V gives CDR1 MNHEY, CDR2 SMNVEV (reference sequence). CDR3 length: 17 amino acids. The ends lost 4 bases at V and 1 base at J; junction bases unmatched: 7. CDR3 nucleotides: TGTGCCAGCAGTTCAAGGACTAGCGGGAGTCTATCCTACGAGCAGTACTTC. It specifies CASSSRTSGSLSYEQYF.

The chain combines TRBV5-1 with TRBJ2-5; 10 bases align to TRBD2. With the DNA end fitting TRBJ2-7 better, the J assignment may be wrong. The CDR3 has 17 amino acids. Looked up from germline, CDR1 is SGHRS and CDR2 is YFSETQ. In DNA form, the CDR3 reads TGCGCCAGCAGCTTGGCAGGATTAGGACTAGCGGAGCGCGAGCAGTACTTC. As protein: CASSLAGLGLAEREQYF.

V usage is TRBV7-2 and J usage is TRBJ2-2, with D possibly being TRBD1 (6 bases). The CDR3 sequence is 16 residues long. Trimming stripped 5 bases from V and 3 bases from J, with 16 bases between. From germline, CDR1 is SGHTA and CDR2 FQGNSA. The CDR3 DNA reads TGTGCCAGCAGCCTTCGCCGGGACACTTACACCGGGGAGCTGTTTTTT. Encoded protein: CASSLRRDTYTGELFF. Looking up the rest from reference TRBV7-2 and TRBJ2-2 gives the full variable domain: GAGVSQSPSNKVTEKGKDVELRCDPISGHTALYWYRQSLGQGLEFLIYFQGNSAPDKSGLPSDRFSAERTGGSVSTLTIQRTQQEDSAVYLCASSLRRDTYTGELFFGEGSRLTVL.

The V call is TRBV6-1, the J call TRBJ2-3; 7 positions agree with TRBD2. The CDR3 totals 15 residues. CDR1 is MNHNS, CDR2 SASEGT, per germline. V lost 1 base to trimming and J lost 4 bases; unmatched junction nucleotides: 5. In DNA form, the CDR3 reads TGTGCCAGCAGTGAAGGCGCTAGCGGTCCAGATACGCAGTATTTT. It codes for CASSEGASGPDTQYF.

The chain recombines TRBV30 with TRBJ2-7, with 7 bases lining up with TRBD2. CDR3 length: 13 amino acids. Looked up from germline, CDR1 is GTSNPN and CDR2 is SVGIG (reference sequence). The J segment lost 7 bases and the V segment lost 2 bases, leaving 8 bases of the junction unmatched. The CDR3 DNA sequence: TGTGCCTGGAGTCCAAACCTCGGGGGGGAGCAGTACTTC. It translates to CAWSPNLGGEQYF.

V and J are TRBV5-1 and TRBJ1-1; the D gene is possibly TRBD1 (6 bases). The length of the CDR3 is 15 residues. Trimming removed 0 bases at V and 3 bases at J, with 12 bases between. Germline V gene lookup returns CDR1 SGHRS and CDR2 YFSETQ. Written as DNA, the CDR3 is TGCGCCAGCAGCTTGGGGATGACAGGCTACACTGAAGCTTTCTTT. Amino acids: CASSLGMTGYTEAFF. The entire variable domain, with the rest obtained from reference TRBV5-1 and TRBJ1-1, is as follows: KAGVTQTPRYLIKTRGQQVTLSCSPISGHRSVSWYQQTPGQGLQFLFEYFSETQRNKGNFPGRFSGRQFSNSRSEMNVSTLELGDSALYLCASSLGMTGYTEAFFGQGTRLTVV.

The V gene is TRBV27, the J gene TRBJ2-3; a weak D match, TRBD1 (6 bases). This CDR3 is built from 17 residues. Trimming removed 5 bases at V and 0 bases at J, with 18 bases between. Germline CDR1 MNHEY, CDR2 SMNVEV (reference sequence). CDR3 bases: TGTGCCAGCAGTCCTCTTTCCCCGACAGGTAGCACAGATACGCAGTATTTT. Amino acid sequence: CASSPLSPTGSTDTQYF.

The chain has TRBV19 and TRBJ1-1; D not certain. CDR1 and CDR2 (germline): LNHDA, SQIVND (reference sequence). Between the trimmed V and J ends, which lost 5 bases and 0 bases, there was a span of 7 bases. The CDR3 extends over 13 amino acids. This chain's CDR3 is CASSGLVNTEAFF. For the CDR3, the DNA is TGTGCCAGTAGTGGGCTGGTGAACACTGAAGCTTTCTTT.

V gene TRBV30 combines with J gene TRBJ2-7, with D perhaps matching TRBD2 (6 bases). Germline CDR1 and CDR2: GTSNPN and SVGIG (reference sequence). Trimming left V 0 bases short and J 4 bases short, with 10 bases between. The CDR3 has 13 residues. CDR3 in DNA: TGTGCCTGGAGTGTATCAGGAGGGTACGAGCAGTACTTC. Translated, it gives CAWSVSGGYEQYF.

V gene TRBV19 combines with J gene TRBJ2-5, with 7 bases that match TRBD2. The CDR3 is 14 residues long. The junction had 6 bases not matched to a gene; V was cut back by 3 bases and J by 5 bases. CDR1 LNHDA and CDR2 SQIVND come from the germline V gene (reference sequence). CDR3 residues: CASSMGGSEETQYF. DNA of the CDR3: TGTGCCAGTAGTATGGGGGGGTCGGAGGAGACCCAGTACTTC.

This CDR3 is CASSLGQGSGELFF. In DNA, the CDR3 is TGTGCCAGCAGCTTGGGACAGGGGTCCGGGGAGCTGTTTTTT. The V call is TRBV5-6, the J call TRBJ2-2; 8 positions agree with TRBD1. This CDR3 comprises 14 residues. Germline V gene lookup returns CDR1 SGHDT and CDR2 YYEEEE. V lost 0 bases and J lost 6; bases outside the gene matches: 1.

The chain uses TRBV7-9 and TRBJ2-7; 11 bases match TRBD1. This CDR3 spans 15 amino acids. Germline trimming cut 8 bases from V and 1 base from J; bases unmatched to any gene: 7. Germline CDR1 SEHNR, CDR2 FQNEAQ (reference sequence). The CDR3 sequence is CASGKGQGGSYEQYF. DNA of the CDR3: TGTGCCAGCGGAAAGGGACAGGGGGGGTCCTACGAGCAGTACTTC.

The chain has TRBV13 and TRBJ2-1, with 9 bases lining up with TRBD2. Germline assignment: CDR1 PRHDT and CDR2 FYEKMQ (reference sequence). V dropped 5 bases and J dropped 6; count of bases not matched to a gene: 8. The CDR3 is made up of 15 amino acids. In DNA, the CDR3 is TGTGCCAGCAGCCCCCGGACTAGCGTGGCCAATGAGCAGTTCTTC. Translated: CASSPRTSVANEQFF.

This clone is labeled as medium-sized. The rearrangement joins TRBV6-5 to TRBJ1-2; D is ambiguous. The germline gives CDR1 MNHEY, CDR2 SVGAGI. Trimming left V 5 bases short and J 2 bases short, with 12 bases between. The CDR3 has 14 amino acids. CDR3 bases: TGTGCCAGCAGTACCCCTGCGGAGAACTATGGCTACACCTTC. It encodes CASSTPAENYGYTF.

This chain connects TRBV27 to TRBJ2-3; 9 bases map to TRBD2. Losses at the gene ends were 5 bases for V and 3 bases for J; bases not matched to a gene: 6. CDR1 MNHEY and CDR2 SMNVEV come from the germline V gene (reference sequence). The CDR3 extends over 15 amino acids. This chain's CDR3 is CASSPSTSGTDTQYF. The CDR3 DNA reads TGTGCCAGCAGTCCCTCGACTAGCGGAACAGATACGCAGTATTTT.